A single sample is the source of the 29 T cell receptor beta chains below, sequenced in a study of CD8 T cells in Susac syndrome. RNA was extracted with the RNeasy kit, and a quantity of roughly 0.5 to 1 ug was reverse transcribed using random hexamers. Each CDR3 protein gets one entry after TCRdb re-called the immunoSEQ multiplex PCR reads with MiXCR. The sample shows about 130,000 distinct CDR3 sequences, roughly 94% of them seen only once. Sequenced input: CD8+ T cells from PBMCs. Source of these receptors: a human donor with Susac syndrome.

V and J are TRBV29-1 and TRBJ2-3, with 11 positions matching TRBD2. The germline CDR1 and CDR2 sequences are SQVTM and ANQGSEA. This CDR3 contains 16 residues. Unmatched junction bases numbered 6, after V lost 0 bases and J lost 4 bases. The CDR3 is CSVEDRSGRGADTQYF. The CDR3 DNA sequence: TGCAGCGTTGAAGACCGTAGCGGGAGGGGGGCAGATACGCAGTATTTT.

V is TRBV12-5 and J is TRBJ2-3; no definite D call. V lost 6 bases and J lost 9, with 13 bases in between. The CDR3 loop spans 12 amino acids. Germline V lookup: CDR1 LGHNT, CDR2 FRNRAP. The CDR3 protein is CASGLSAPTQYF. The DNA for the CDR3 is TGTGCTAGTGGCCTAAGCGCCCCGACGCAGTATTTT. Combining the CDR3 with reference TRBV12-5 and TRBJ2-3 gives the whole variable domain DARVTQTPRHKVTEMGQEVTMRCQPILGHNTVFWYRQTMMQGLELLAYFRNRAPLDDSGMPKDRFSAEMPDATLATLKIQPSEPRDSAVYFCASGLSAPTQYFGPGTRLTVL.

This chain connects TRBV29-1 to TRBJ2-2; 8 bases are a match to TRBD2. V lost 5 bases and J lost 6; bases outside the gene matches: 2. Germline CDR1 reads SQVTM; CDR2 reads ANQGSEA. This CDR3 has 12 amino acids. The CDR3 is CSVREGAGELFF. The CDR3 nucleotides read TGCAGCGTTCGGGAGGGTGCCGGGGAGCTGTTTTTT.

This chain uses TRBV12-3 or TRBV12-4 with TRBJ2-2; 8 bases line up with TRBD1. V shed 5 bases and J 9 bases; nucleotides not matched to a gene: 11. There are 15 residues in the CDR3. The CDR3 DNA follows: TGTGCCAGCAGTACCGGACAGGGACGGAATTGGGAGCTGTTTTTT. Translated, it gives CASSTGQGRNWELFF.

The rearrangement joins TRBV27 to TRBJ1-1, with D uncertain. The CDR3 consists of 11 residues. Trimming removed 8 bases at V and 1 base at J, with 5 bases between. The V gene's germline CDR1 is MNHEY and CDR2 SMNVEV (reference sequence). This chain's CDR3 is CASQSNTEAFF. The CDR3 DNA reads as TGTGCCAGCCAATCGAACACTGAAGCTTTCTTT.

The gene calls are TRBV27 and TRBJ1-5; D is uncertain. Trimming removed 0 bases from V and 3 bases from J, with 6 bases in between. CDR3 length: 14 residues. CDR1 and CDR2 (germline): MNHEY, SMNVEV (reference sequence). The CDR3 DNA is TGTGCCAGCAGTTTATCGAATGTCAATCAGCCCCAGCATTTT. This translates into CASSLSNVNQPQHF.

The V and J genes are TRBV9 and TRBJ2-1, with D possibly matching TRBD1 (5 bases). V lost 3 bases, J lost 0 bases, and 10 bases lay in between. There are 15 residues in the CDR3. Germline values: CDR1 SGDLS, CDR2 YYNGEE. CDR3 protein: CASSAGISSYNEQFF. The CDR3 DNA reads TGTGCCAGCAGCGCAGGGATCAGCTCCTACAATGAGCAGTTCTTC.

This clonotype showed up just once. V is TRBV6-1 and J is TRBJ2-2; D remains ambiguous. Germline loops: CDR1 MNHNS, CDR2 SASEGT. This CDR3 contains 14 residues. Trimming stripped 1 base from V and 1 base from J, with 4 bases between. CDR3 residues: CASSEGQNTGELFF. CDR3 in DNA: TGTGCCAGCAGTGAAGGACAGAACACCGGGGAGCTGTTTTTT.

The gene calls are TRBV29-1 and TRBJ2-2; D gene unclear. V was shortened by 6 bases and J by 6 bases, with 8 bases between the two germline ends. There are 11 residues in the CDR3. Germline lookup yields CDR1 SQVTM and CDR2 ANQGSEA. CDR3 in amino acids: CSVLTPGELFF. CDR3 coding DNA: TGCAGCGTCCTAACTCCCGGGGAGCTGTTTTTT.

V is TRBV5-8 and J is TRBJ2-7, with 9 bases identical to TRBD1. The CDR3 extends over 15 amino acids. The junction had 9 bases not matched to a gene; V was cut back by 4 bases and J by 4 bases. The germline CDR1 and CDR2 sequences are SGHTS and YDEGEE. The chain's CDR3 is CASSIETGGQYEQYF. The DNA of the CDR3 is TGTGCCAGCAGCATTGAGACAGGGGGTCAATACGAGCAGTACTTC.

The rearrangement links TRBV12-3 or TRBV12-4 to TRBJ1-5; D remains ambiguous. The CDR3 extends over 12 amino acids. Between the trimmed V and J ends, which lost 6 bases and 4 bases, there was a span of 7 bases. The CDR3 sequence: CASSHPNQPQHF. The CDR3 DNA sequence: TGTGCCAGCAGCCACCCAAATCAGCCCCAGCATTTT.

The chain links TRBV29-1 to TRBJ2-2; 7 bases fit TRBD1. This CDR3 has 14 residues. V shed 4 bases and J 5 bases; nucleotides not matched to a gene: 7. From germline, CDR1 is SQVTM and CDR2 ANQGSEA. The CDR3, as DNA: TGCAGCGTTGTAAGCCTACAGGGGACCGGGGAGCTGTTTTTT. This sequence encodes CSVVSLQGTGELFF.

The chain recombines TRBV18 with TRBJ2-1, with 9 nucleotides matching TRBD2. V lost 3 bases and J lost 0; bases outside the gene matches: 6. The CDR3 is 17 amino acids. CDR1 and CDR2 from the germline V gene are KGHSH and LQKENI. CDR3 sequence: CASSPPISGSSYNEQFF. As DNA, the CDR3 is TGTGCCAGCTCACCTCCGATTAGCGGGAGCTCCTACAATGAGCAGTTCTTC. The entire variable domain, with the rest obtained from reference TRBV18 and TRBJ2-1, is as follows: NAGVMQNPRHLVRRRGQEARLRCSPMKGHSHVYWYRQLPEEGLKFMVYLQKENIIDESGMPKERFSAEFPKEGPSILRIQQVVRGDSAAYFCASSPPISGSSYNEQFFGPGTRLTVL.

This chain links TRBV5-6 with TRBJ2-1, with D unresolved. Germline V gives CDR1 SGHDT, CDR2 YYEEEE. V was clipped by 0 bases and J by 9 bases, with 7 bases between them. There are 12 residues in the CDR3. The CDR3 DNA reads as TGTGCCAGCAGCTTGGGAGCCACTGAGCAGTTCTTC. It codes for CASSLGATEQFF.

V is TRBV27 and J is TRBJ2-7, with TRBD1 identical over 10 bases. V lost 10 bases and J lost 5; bases outside the gene matches: 11. This CDR3 region has 14 residues. Germline CDR1 is MNHEY and CDR2 is SMNVEV (reference sequence). The CDR3 is CATRGGQGSNEQYF. The CDR3, as DNA: TGTGCCACCCGGGGGGGACAGGGGTCCAACGAGCAGTACTTC.

This chain links TRBV4-1 with TRBJ1-5; D remains ambiguous. The CDR3 runs 15 residues. V shed 1 base and J shed 3 bases, with 10 bases lying between them. Germline CDR1 and CDR2: MGHRA and YSYEKL. The chain's CDR3 is CASSQVWVFNQPQHF. In DNA, the CDR3 is TGCGCCAGCAGCCAAGTGTGGGTTTTCAATCAGCCCCAGCATTTT.

This clonotype has just one count. This sequence joins TRBV5-1 and TRBJ2-3; the D gene is possibly TRBD2 (6 bases). V was clipped by 4 bases and J by 2 bases, with 11 bases between them. CDR1 and CDR2 from the germline V gene are SGHRS and YFSETQ. CDR3 length equals 14 residues. CDR3 in DNA: TGCGCCAGCAGCCTCGGGAGCAACACAGATACGCAGTATTTT. Encoded protein: CASSLGSNTDTQYF.

Here the CDR3 reads CSVGGTSGSYEQYF. The CDR3 nucleotides are TGCAGCGTTGGGGGGACTAGCGGGAGCTACGAGCAGTACTTC. This chain joins TRBV29-1 and TRBJ2-7, with 14 bases fitting TRBD2. Germline CDR1 reads SQVTM; CDR2 reads ANQGSEA. The length of the CDR3 is 14 residues. The V and J ends lost 4 bases and 3 bases, in that order; junction bases with no gene match: 2.

The chain recombines TRBV27 with TRBJ2-5, with 9 bases aligning to TRBD2. The V gene end was trimmed by 8 bases and the J gene end by 4 bases; junction bases not matched to a gene: 11. This CDR3 spans 15 amino acids. Germline V CDR1 and CDR2: MNHEY, SMNVEV (reference sequence). CDR3 loop: CASRTGTSIAETQYF. The DNA for the CDR3 is TGTGCCAGCCGGACCGGGACTAGCATCGCAGAGACCCAGTACTTC.

The gene calls are TRBV25-1 and TRBJ1-1; weak D call: TRBD1 (6 bases). The CDR3 covers 15 residues. The V gene's germline CDR1 is MGHDK and CDR2 SYGVNS. V lost 4 bases and J lost 1, with 13 bases in between. CDR3 DNA sequence: TGTGCCAGCAGTGCAACAGGGCTATGGAACACTGAAGCTTTCTTT. Protein product: CASSATGLWNTEAFF.

This chain uses TRBV6-5 with TRBJ2-1, with 7 bases matching TRBD2. V dropped 7 bases and J dropped 9; count of bases not matched to a gene: 15. This CDR3 has 15 residues. CDR1 and CDR2 (germline): MNHEY, SVGAGI. This CDR3 reads CASTLSGTDTIEQFF. The CDR3 DNA reads TGTGCCAGCACCCTAAGCGGGACGGATACAATTGAGCAGTTCTTC.

The chain couples TRBV3-1 to TRBJ2-1; TRBD1 might be the D (6 bases). The ends were cut back, 0 bases at V and 14 bases at J, with 20 bases in the middle. This CDR3 is 15 amino acids long. Germline loops: CDR1 LGHDT, CDR2 YNNKEL (reference sequence). The DNA for the CDR3 is TGTGCCAGCAGCCAAGAACTCTGGACAGTGGTAGAAAAGTTCTTC. Translating gives CASSQELWTVVEKFF.

The chain couples TRBV10-3 to TRBJ2-1, with 13 bases matching TRBD2. Losses at the gene ends were 6 bases for V and 2 bases for J; bases not matched to a gene: 4. The CDR3 loop spans 16 amino acids. The V gene's germline CDR1 is ENHRY and CDR2 SYGVKD. CDR3 bases: TGTGCCATCAGAGGGACTAGCGGGGCCACCTACAATGAGCAGTTCTTC. Translating it yields CAIRGTSGATYNEQFF.

V and J are TRBV7-9 and TRBJ2-1, with D perhaps TRBD1 or TRBD2 (5 bases each). V was shortened by 1 base and J by 4 bases, with 14 bases between the two germline ends. The CDR3 is 16 amino acids. Germline loops: CDR1 SEHNR, CDR2 FQNEAQ (reference sequence). The CDR3 bases are TGTGCCAGCAGCTTAGGGCCCTTCGGGACGTACAATGAGCAGTTCTTC. As protein: CASSLGPFGTYNEQFF.

This clonotype was picked up one time. The CDR3 loop reads CASSAGTAGNTIYF. The CDR3 coding sequence is TGTGCCAGCTCGGCCGGGACAGCTGGAAACACCATATATTTT. This chain connects TRBV27 to TRBJ1-3, with 7 bases lining up with TRBD1. The CDR3 runs 14 residues. Germline loops: CDR1 MNHEY, CDR2 SMNVEV (reference sequence). With 8 bases clipped from V and 2 bases from J, the junction kept 6 bases outside the gene matches.

The chain is built from TRBV20-1 and TRBJ2-1; no firm D call. V was shortened by 2 bases and J by 6 bases, with 20 bases between the two germline ends. CDR3 length: 16 amino acids. Germline values: CDR1 DFQATT, CDR2 SNEGSKA (reference sequence). The CDR3 sequence is CSARSTKSVFANEQFF. The CDR3 DNA sequence: TGCAGTGCTAGAAGCACTAAATCGGTTTTTGCCAATGAGCAGTTCTTC.

The sample holds a few counts of this clonotype. The rearrangement joins TRBV11-2 to TRBJ1-5; D gene unclear. CDR1 and CDR2 (germline): SGHAT, FQNNGV. The CDR3 consists of 12 residues. The V end was cut by 3 bases, the J end by 5 bases, with 5 bases between. The CDR3 loop is CASSFGDQPQHF. CDR3 in DNA: TGTGCCAGCAGCTTTGGGGATCAGCCCCAGCATTTT. Full variable domain (remainder filled in from reference TRBV11-2 and TRBJ1-5): EAGVAQSPRYKIIEKRQSVAFWCNPISGHATLYWYQQILGQGPKLLIQFQNNGVVDDSQLPKDRFSAERLKGVDSTLKIQPAKLEDSAVYLCASSFGDQPQHFGDGTRLSIL.

This chain links TRBV28 with TRBJ2-1; 7 bases are shared with TRBD1. The CDR3 runs to 15 residues. The V gene's germline CDR1 is MDHEN and CDR2 SYDVKM. V lost 6 bases, J lost 5 bases, and 10 bases stayed unmatched. CDR3 residues: CASRPTGAIDNEQFF. CDR3 coding DNA: TGTGCCAGCAGGCCCACAGGGGCTATCGACAATGAGCAGTTCTTC. Together with reference TRBV28 and TRBJ2-1, the CDR3 gives the full variable domain: DVKVTQSSRYLVKRTGEKVFLECVQDMDHENMFWYRQDPGLGLRLIYFSYDVKMKEKGDIPEGYSVSREKKERFSLILESASTNQTSMYLCASRPTGAIDNEQFFGPGTRLTVL.

This clonotype was detected once. The chain recombines TRBV12-3 or TRBV12-4 with TRBJ1-1; TRBD1 matches at 8 bases. The V segment lost 5 bases and the J segment 2 bases; nucleotides outside the gene matches: 4. This CDR3 is 14 amino acids long. The CDR3 spells CASSAGGGNTEAFF. Written as DNA, the CDR3 is TGTGCCAGCAGTGCAGGGGGCGGCAACACTGAAGCTTTCTTT.